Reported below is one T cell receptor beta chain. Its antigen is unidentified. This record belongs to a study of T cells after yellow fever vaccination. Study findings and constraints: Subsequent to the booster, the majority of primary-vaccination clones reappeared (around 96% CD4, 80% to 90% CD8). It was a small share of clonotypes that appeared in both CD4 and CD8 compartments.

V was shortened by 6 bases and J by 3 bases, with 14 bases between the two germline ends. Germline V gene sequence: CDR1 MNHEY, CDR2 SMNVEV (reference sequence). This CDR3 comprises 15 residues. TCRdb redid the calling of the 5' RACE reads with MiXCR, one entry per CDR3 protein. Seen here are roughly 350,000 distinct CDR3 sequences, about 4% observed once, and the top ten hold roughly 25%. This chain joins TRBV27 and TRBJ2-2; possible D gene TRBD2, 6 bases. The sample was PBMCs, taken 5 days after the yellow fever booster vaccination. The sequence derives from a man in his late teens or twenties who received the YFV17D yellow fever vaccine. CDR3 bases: TGTGCCAGCAGGAGGAGGGGTTTGTACACCGGGGAGCTGTTTTTT. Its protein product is CASRRRGLYTGELFF.